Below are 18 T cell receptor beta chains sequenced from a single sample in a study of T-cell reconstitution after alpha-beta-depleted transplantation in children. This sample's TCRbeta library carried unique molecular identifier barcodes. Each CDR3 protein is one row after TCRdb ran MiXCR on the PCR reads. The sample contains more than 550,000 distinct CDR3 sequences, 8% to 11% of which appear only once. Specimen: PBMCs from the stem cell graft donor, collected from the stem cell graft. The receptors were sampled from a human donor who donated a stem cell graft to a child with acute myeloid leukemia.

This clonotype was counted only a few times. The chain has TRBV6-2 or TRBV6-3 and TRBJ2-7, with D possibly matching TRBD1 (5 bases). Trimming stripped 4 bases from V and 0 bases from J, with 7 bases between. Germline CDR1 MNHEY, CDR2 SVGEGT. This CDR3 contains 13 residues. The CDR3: CASSSGFSYEQYF. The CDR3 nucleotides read TGTGCCAGCAGTTCAGGGTTCTCCTACGAGCAGTACTTC.

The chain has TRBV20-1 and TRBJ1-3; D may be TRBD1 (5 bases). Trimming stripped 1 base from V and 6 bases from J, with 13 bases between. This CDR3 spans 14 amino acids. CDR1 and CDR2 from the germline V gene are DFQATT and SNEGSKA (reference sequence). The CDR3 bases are TGCAGTGCTAGAGGGGGGTCCAGGGCAAACACCATATATTTT. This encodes CSARGGSRANTIYF.

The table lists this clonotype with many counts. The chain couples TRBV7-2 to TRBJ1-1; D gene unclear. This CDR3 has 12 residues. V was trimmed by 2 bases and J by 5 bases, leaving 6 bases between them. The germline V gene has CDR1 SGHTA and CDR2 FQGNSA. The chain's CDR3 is CASSLTRTEAFF. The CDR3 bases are TGTGCCAGCAGCTTAACGCGGACTGAAGCTTTCTTT.

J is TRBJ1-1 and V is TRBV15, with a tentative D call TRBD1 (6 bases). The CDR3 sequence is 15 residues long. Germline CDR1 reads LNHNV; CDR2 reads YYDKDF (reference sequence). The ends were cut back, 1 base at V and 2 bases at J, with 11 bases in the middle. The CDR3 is CATSRANRVNTEAFF. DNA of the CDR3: TGTGCCACCAGCAGAGCAAACAGGGTTAACACTGAAGCTTTCTTT. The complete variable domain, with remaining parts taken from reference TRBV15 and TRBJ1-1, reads DAMVIQNPRYQVTQFGKPVTLSCSQTLNHNVMYWYQQKSSQAPKLLFHYYDKDFNNEADTPDNFQSRRPNTSFCFLDIRSPGLGDTAMYLCATSRANRVNTEAFFGQGTRLTVV.

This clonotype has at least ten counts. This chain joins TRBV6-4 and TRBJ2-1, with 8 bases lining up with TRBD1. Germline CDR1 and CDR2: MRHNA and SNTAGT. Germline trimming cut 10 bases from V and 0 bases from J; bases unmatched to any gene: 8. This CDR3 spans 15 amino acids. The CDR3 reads CANPRQGISYNEQFF. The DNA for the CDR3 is TGTGCCAACCCGAGACAGGGGATCTCCTACAATGAGCAGTTCTTC.

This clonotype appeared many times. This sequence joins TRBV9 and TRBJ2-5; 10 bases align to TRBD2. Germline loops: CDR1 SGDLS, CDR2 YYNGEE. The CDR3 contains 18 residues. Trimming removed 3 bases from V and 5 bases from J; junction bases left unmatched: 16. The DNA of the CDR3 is TGTGCCAGCAGCGCCGTCAGAGCGGGAGGGCCCTCGGAGGAGACCCAGTACTTC. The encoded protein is CASSAVRAGGPSEETQYF.

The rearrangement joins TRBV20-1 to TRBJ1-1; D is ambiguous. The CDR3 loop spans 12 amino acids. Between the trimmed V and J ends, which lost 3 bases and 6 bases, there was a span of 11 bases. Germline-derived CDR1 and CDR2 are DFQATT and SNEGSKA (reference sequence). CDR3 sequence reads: CSASPGTPEAFF. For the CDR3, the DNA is TGCAGTGCTAGTCCGGGAACACCTGAAGCTTTCTTT.

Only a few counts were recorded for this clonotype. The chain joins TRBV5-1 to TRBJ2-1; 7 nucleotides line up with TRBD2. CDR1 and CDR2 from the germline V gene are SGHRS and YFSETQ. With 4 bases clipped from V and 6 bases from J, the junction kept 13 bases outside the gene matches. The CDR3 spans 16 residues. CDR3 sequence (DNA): TGCGCCAGCAGCGATGGACTAGACGGAAGGGGCAATGAGCAGTTCTTC. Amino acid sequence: CASSDGLDGRGNEQFF.

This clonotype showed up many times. The CDR3 DNA reads as TGTGCCAGCAGTAGGACAGGACTCAACCCTGAAGCTTTCTTT. This codes for CASSRTGLNPEAFF. The chain links TRBV12-3 or TRBV12-4 to TRBJ1-1; 7 bases agree with TRBD1. After removal of 5 bases from V and 6 bases from J, the junction contained 9 bases not matched to a gene. There are 14 residues in the CDR3.

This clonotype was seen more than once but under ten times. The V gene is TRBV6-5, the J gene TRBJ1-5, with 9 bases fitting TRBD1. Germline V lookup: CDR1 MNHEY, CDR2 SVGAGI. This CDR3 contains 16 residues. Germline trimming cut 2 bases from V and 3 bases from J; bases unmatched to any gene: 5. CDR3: CASSYRQGGPNQPQHF. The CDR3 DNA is TGTGCCAGCAGTTACCGACAGGGGGGGCCCAATCAGCCCCAGCATTTT.

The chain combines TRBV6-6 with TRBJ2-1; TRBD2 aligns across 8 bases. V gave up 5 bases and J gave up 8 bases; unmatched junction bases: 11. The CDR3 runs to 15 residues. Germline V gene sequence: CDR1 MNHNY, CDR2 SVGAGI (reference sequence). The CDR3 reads CASSPRGLARDEQFF. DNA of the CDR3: TGTGCCAGCAGTCCCCGAGGACTAGCTCGAGATGAGCAGTTCTTC.

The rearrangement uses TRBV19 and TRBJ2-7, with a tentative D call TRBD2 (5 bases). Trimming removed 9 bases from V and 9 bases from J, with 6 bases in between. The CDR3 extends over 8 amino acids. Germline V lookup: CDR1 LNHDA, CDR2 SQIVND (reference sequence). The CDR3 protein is CARDLQYF. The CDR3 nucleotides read TGTGCCAGGGACTTGCAGTACTTC.

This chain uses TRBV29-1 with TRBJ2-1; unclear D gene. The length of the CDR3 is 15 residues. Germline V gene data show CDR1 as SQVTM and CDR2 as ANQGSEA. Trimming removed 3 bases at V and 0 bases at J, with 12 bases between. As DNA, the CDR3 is TGCAGCGTTGACGGCACCCTGAGCTCCTACAATGAGCAGTTCTTC. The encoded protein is CSVDGTLSSYNEQFF.

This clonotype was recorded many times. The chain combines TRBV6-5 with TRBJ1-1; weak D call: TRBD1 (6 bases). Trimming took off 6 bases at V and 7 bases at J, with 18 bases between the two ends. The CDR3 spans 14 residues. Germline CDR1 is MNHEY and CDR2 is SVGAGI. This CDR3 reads CASSSQGVGSEAFF. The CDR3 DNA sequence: TGTGCCAGCAGCTCACAGGGAGTGGGGAGTGAAGCTTTCTTT.

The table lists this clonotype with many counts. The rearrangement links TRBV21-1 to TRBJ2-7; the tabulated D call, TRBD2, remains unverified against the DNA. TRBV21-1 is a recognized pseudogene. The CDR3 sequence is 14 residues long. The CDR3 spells CASSLRDSAYEQYF. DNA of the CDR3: TGTGCCAGCAGCCTGCGGGATTCGGCCTACGAGCAGTACTTC.

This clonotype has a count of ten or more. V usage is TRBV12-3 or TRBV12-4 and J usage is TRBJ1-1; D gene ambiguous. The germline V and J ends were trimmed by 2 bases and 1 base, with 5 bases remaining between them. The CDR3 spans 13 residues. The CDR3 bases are TGTGCCAGCAGTTTACAACGGAACACTGAAGCTTTCTTT. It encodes CASSLQRNTEAFF.

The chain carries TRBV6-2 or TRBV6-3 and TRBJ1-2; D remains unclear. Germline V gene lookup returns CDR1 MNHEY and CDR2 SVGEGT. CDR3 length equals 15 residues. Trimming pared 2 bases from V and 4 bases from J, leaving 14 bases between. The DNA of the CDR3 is TGTGCCAGCAGTTACGACCGGGTGTTCTTCTATGGCTACACCTTC. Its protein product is CASSYDRVFFYGYTF.

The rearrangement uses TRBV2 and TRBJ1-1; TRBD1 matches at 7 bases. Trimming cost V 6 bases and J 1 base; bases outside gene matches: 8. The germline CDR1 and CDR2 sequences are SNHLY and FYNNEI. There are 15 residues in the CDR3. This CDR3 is CASSAQGGGNTEAFF. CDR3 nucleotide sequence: TGTGCCAGCAGCGCTCAGGGGGGTGGGAACACTGAAGCTTTCTTT.